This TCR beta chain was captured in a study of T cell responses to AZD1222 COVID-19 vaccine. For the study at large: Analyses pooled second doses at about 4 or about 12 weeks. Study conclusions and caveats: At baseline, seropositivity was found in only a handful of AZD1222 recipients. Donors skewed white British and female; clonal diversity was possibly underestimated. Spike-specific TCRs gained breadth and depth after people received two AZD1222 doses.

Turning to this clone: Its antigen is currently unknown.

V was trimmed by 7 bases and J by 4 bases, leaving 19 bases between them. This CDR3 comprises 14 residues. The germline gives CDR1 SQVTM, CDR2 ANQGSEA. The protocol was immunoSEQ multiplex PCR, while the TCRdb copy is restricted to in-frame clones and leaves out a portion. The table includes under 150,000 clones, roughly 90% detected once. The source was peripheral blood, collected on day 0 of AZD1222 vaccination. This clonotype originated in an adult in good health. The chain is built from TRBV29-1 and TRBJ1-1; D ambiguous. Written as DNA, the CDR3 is TGCAGCGCTGATGGACCTCTCCTCAGCACTGAAGCTTTCTTT. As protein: CSADGPLLSTEAFF.